What follows are 20 T cell receptor beta chains derived from one specimen sequenced in a study of shared clonotypes between healthy human individuals. Assay: immunoSEQ multiplex PCR; the TCRdb copy retains only in-frame clones and omits some. The table includes over 850,000 clones, roughly 74% detected once. Specimen: memory CD4+ T cells from PBMCs. This sample's subset: CD45RA-negative fraction. Receptors originate from a man aged 18-30 years in good health. Some clones in this sample may be carry-over from other donors' samples.

The chain recombines TRBV7-2 with TRBJ2-1; 9 bases map to TRBD1. V gave up 5 bases and J gave up 9 bases; unmatched junction bases: 11. Germline values: CDR1 SGHTA, CDR2 FQGNSA. This CDR3 spans 15 amino acids. As DNA, the CDR3 is TGTGCCAGCAGCCCCGACAGGGGGACGGTTGGTGAGCAGTTCTTC. This translates into CASSPDRGTVGEQFF.

This chain links TRBV7-2 with TRBJ2-7; D might be TRBD1 or TRBD2, each matching 6 bases. The CDR3 totals 16 residues. V lost 4 bases, J lost 4 bases, and 20 bases lay in between. Germline CDR1 is SGHTA and CDR2 is FQGNSA. The DNA of the CDR3 is TGTGCCAGCAGCTCGGGGGCCTGGGCGGCTGGGTACGAGCAGTACTTC. Protein product: CASSSGAWAAGYEQYF.

The chain is built from TRBV7-3 and TRBJ2-3; no clear D gene. CDR3 length equals 14 residues. V gave up 5 bases and J gave up 10 bases, with 19 bases separating them. Per the germline V gene, CDR1 is SGHTA and CDR2 is FQGTGA. The CDR3 DNA sequence: TGTGCCAGCAGCCAAGCCCCCTTGGATGGTTCGCAGTATTTT. Residues: CASSQAPLDGSQYF.

The chain combines TRBV7-3 with TRBJ2-3; 10 bases map to TRBD2. In germline, CDR1 is SGHTA, CDR2 FQGTGA. The CDR3 extends over 15 amino acids. V shed 5 bases, J shed 5 bases, and the junction held 7 bases outside the gene matches. CDR3 in DNA: TGTGCCAGCAGCCCTCTAGCGGGAGATGTAGATACGCAGTATTTT. Residues: CASSPLAGDVDTQYF.

This chain joins TRBV7-2 and TRBJ2-5; 13 positions match TRBD2. Trimming at V came to 5 bases and at J to 5 bases, leaving 8 bases not matched to a gene. The CDR3 has 16 amino acids. Germline lookup yields CDR1 SGHTA and CDR2 FQGNSA. The DNA for the CDR3 is TGTGCCAGCAGCCTAGGGACTAGCGGGAAGGGGGAGACCCAGTACTTC. Amino acids: CASSLGTSGKGETQYF.

V gene TRBV2 combines with J gene TRBJ2-2, with D uncertain. Germline loops: CDR1 SNHLY, CDR2 FYNNEI. The CDR3 runs to 12 residues. Deletions cut 5 bases from V and 5 bases from J, with 6 bases between. CDR3 bases: TGTGCCAGCAGTTTATGGACCGGGGAGCTGTTTTTT. Its translation is CASSLWTGELFF. Combining the CDR3 with reference TRBV2 and TRBJ2-2 gives the whole variable domain EPEVTQTPSHQVTQMGQEVILRCVPISNHLYFYWYRQILGQKVEFLVSFYNNEISEKSEIFDDQFSVERPDGSNFTLKIRSTKLEDSAMYFCASSLWTGELFFGEGSRLTVL.

This clone was found once. The rearrangement uses TRBV7-9 and TRBJ2-7, with 8 nucleotides matching TRBD1. CDR1 SEHNR and CDR2 FQNEAQ come from the germline V gene (reference sequence). With V trimmed by 5 bases and J by 2 bases, 8 bases remained unmatched. The CDR3 runs to 15 residues. The CDR3 sequence: CASSPPGQVPYEQYF. Written as DNA, the CDR3 is TGTGCCAGCAGCCCACCGGGACAGGTACCCTACGAGCAGTACTTC.

The J gene is TRBJ1-2, the V gene TRBV30, with D maybe TRBD1 (5 bases). The CDR3 contains 10 residues. Trimming took 7 bases from V and 12 from J, leaving 15 bases between them. Looked up from germline, CDR1 is GTSNPN and CDR2 is SVGIG (reference sequence). The CDR3, as DNA: TGTGCCTTGGGTGGATGGGGGAACACCTTC. Its translation is CALGGWGNTF.

The V call is TRBV5-1, the J call TRBJ1-4, with 7 bases fitting TRBD1. The CDR3 has 14 amino acids. V trimming: 0 bases; J trimming: 6 bases; junction bases outside the gene matches: 2. Germline CDR1 SGHRS, CDR2 YFSETQ. DNA for the CDR3: TGCGCCAGCAGCTTGGGACAGGGTCATGAAAAACTGTTTTTT. Its protein is CASSLGQGHEKLFF.

This chain connects TRBV27 to TRBJ1-5, with TRBD1 as a possible D gene (5 bases). From germline, CDR1 is MNHEY and CDR2 SMNVEV (reference sequence). Trimming pared 2 bases from V and 6 bases from J, leaving 14 bases between. This CDR3 region has 15 residues. Written as DNA, the CDR3 is TGTGCCAGCAGTTTAGGGGCCGGGGGGGGTCAGCCCCAGCATTTT. Its protein is CASSLGAGGGQPQHF.

The rearrangement joins TRBV5-1 to TRBJ2-1; D may be TRBD2 (5 bases). This CDR3 is built from 20 residues. CDR1 SGHRS and CDR2 YFSETQ come from the germline V gene. Trimming took 3 bases from V and 1 from J, leaving 26 bases between them. The chain's CDR3 is CASSSQTPSYSATSYNEQFF. The CDR3 coding sequence is TGCGCCAGCAGCTCCCAAACGCCATCTTATAGCGCAACATCCTACAATGAGCAGTTCTTC.

This chain joins TRBV11-2 and TRBJ2-5; D is unresolved. This CDR3 contains 14 residues. V was clipped by 1 base and J by 1 base, with 7 bases between them. Germline V CDR1 and CDR2: SGHAT, FQNNGV. The chain's CDR3 is CASSLAGIQETQYF. The CDR3 region has the DNA TGTGCCAGCAGCTTAGCTGGGATCCAAGAGACCCAGTACTTC.

The chain is built from TRBV7-3 and TRBJ1-1; D remains ambiguous. Germline V lookup: CDR1 SGHTA, CDR2 FQGTGA. V lost 3 bases and J lost 0, with 5 bases in between. The CDR3 has 13 residues. CDR3 in amino acids: CASSFLMNTEAFF. CDR3 coding DNA: TGTGCCAGCAGCTTCCTAATGAACACTGAAGCTTTCTTT.

The chain is built from TRBV28 and TRBJ2-3; no clear D. This CDR3 comprises 11 residues. Trimming removed 2 bases from V and 14 bases from J, with 11 bases in between. The V gene's germline CDR1 is MDHEN and CDR2 SYDVKM. The CDR3 region is CASSLTEPPYF. In nucleotides, the CDR3 is TGTGCCAGCAGTTTAACAGAACCCCCGTATTTT.

This clone was seen just once. The chain couples TRBV7-2 to TRBJ2-7; 7 nucleotides agree with TRBD2. This CDR3 is built from 14 residues. Germline V gene sequence: CDR1 SGHTA, CDR2 FQGNSA. V gave up 4 bases and J gave up 4 bases; unmatched junction bases: 7. The CDR3 is CASSYTGTTYEQYF. The CDR3 DNA sequence: TGTGCCAGCAGCTATACCGGGACTACATACGAGCAGTACTTC.

J is TRBJ2-1 and V is TRBV9; unclear D gene. Germline V CDR1 and CDR2: SGDLS, YYNGEE. There are 15 residues in the CDR3. V was clipped by 0 bases and J by 2 bases, with 9 bases between them. The CDR3 loop reads CASSVDDGTYNEQFF. The CDR3 DNA is TGTGCCAGCAGCGTAGACGACGGAACCTACAATGAGCAGTTCTTC.

The rearrangement joins TRBV5-1 to TRBJ1-5; D uncertain. The V and J ends lost 0 bases and 1 base respectively, with 8 bases between them. Germline V gene lookup returns CDR1 SGHRS and CDR2 YFSETQ. CDR3 length equals 15 residues. The CDR3 sequence: CASSLGSSSNQPQHF. The CDR3 nucleotides read TGCGCCAGCAGCTTGGGTTCTTCCAGCAATCAGCCCCAGCATTTT.

The V gene is TRBV5-6, the J gene TRBJ2-5; 8 nucleotides match TRBD1. CDR1 is SGHDT, CDR2 YYEEEE, per germline. CDR3 length equals 14 residues. V lost 3 bases to trimming and J lost 3 bases; unmatched junction nucleotides: 4. CDR3 sequence reads: CASSSLQGEETQYF. Here the CDR3 DNA reads TGTGCCAGCAGCTCCTTACAGGGGGAAGAGACCCAGTACTTC.

This clone was recorded once. Other nucleotide sequences from this sample produce the same CDR3. V is TRBV9 and J is TRBJ1-3, with 8 bases lining up with TRBD1. J was trimmed by 1 base and V by 3 bases; bases with no gene match: 3. The CDR3 spans 15 residues. Germline V CDR1 and CDR2: SGDLS, YYNGEE. This CDR3 is CASSATGGSGNTIYF. CDR3 DNA: TGTGCCAGCAGCGCAACAGGGGGATCTGGAAACACCATATATTTT. Together with reference TRBV9 and TRBJ1-3, the CDR3 gives the full variable domain: DSGVTQTPKHLITATGQRVTLRCSPRSGDLSVYWYQQSLDQGLQFLIQYYNGEERAKGNILERFSAQQFPDLHSELNLSSLELGDSALYFCASSATGGSGNTIYFGEGSWLTVV.

Only one count was recorded for this clone. The V call is TRBV28, the J call TRBJ2-7; D is ambiguous. Germline V lookup: CDR1 MDHEN, CDR2 SYDVKM. This CDR3 has 16 residues. V gave up 1 base and J gave up 1 base, with 14 bases separating them. CDR3: CASSLLLGVISYEQYF. As DNA, the CDR3 is TGTGCCAGCAGTTTATTACTTGGCGTAATATCCTACGAGCAGTACTTC. Using reference TRBV28 and TRBJ2-7 for the parts outside the CDR3, the full variable domain is DVKVTQSSRYLVKRTGEKVFLECVQDMDHENMFWYRQDPGLGLRLIYFSYDVKMKEKGDIPEGYSVSREKKERFSLILESASTNQTSMYLCASSLLLGVISYEQYFGPGTRLTVT.